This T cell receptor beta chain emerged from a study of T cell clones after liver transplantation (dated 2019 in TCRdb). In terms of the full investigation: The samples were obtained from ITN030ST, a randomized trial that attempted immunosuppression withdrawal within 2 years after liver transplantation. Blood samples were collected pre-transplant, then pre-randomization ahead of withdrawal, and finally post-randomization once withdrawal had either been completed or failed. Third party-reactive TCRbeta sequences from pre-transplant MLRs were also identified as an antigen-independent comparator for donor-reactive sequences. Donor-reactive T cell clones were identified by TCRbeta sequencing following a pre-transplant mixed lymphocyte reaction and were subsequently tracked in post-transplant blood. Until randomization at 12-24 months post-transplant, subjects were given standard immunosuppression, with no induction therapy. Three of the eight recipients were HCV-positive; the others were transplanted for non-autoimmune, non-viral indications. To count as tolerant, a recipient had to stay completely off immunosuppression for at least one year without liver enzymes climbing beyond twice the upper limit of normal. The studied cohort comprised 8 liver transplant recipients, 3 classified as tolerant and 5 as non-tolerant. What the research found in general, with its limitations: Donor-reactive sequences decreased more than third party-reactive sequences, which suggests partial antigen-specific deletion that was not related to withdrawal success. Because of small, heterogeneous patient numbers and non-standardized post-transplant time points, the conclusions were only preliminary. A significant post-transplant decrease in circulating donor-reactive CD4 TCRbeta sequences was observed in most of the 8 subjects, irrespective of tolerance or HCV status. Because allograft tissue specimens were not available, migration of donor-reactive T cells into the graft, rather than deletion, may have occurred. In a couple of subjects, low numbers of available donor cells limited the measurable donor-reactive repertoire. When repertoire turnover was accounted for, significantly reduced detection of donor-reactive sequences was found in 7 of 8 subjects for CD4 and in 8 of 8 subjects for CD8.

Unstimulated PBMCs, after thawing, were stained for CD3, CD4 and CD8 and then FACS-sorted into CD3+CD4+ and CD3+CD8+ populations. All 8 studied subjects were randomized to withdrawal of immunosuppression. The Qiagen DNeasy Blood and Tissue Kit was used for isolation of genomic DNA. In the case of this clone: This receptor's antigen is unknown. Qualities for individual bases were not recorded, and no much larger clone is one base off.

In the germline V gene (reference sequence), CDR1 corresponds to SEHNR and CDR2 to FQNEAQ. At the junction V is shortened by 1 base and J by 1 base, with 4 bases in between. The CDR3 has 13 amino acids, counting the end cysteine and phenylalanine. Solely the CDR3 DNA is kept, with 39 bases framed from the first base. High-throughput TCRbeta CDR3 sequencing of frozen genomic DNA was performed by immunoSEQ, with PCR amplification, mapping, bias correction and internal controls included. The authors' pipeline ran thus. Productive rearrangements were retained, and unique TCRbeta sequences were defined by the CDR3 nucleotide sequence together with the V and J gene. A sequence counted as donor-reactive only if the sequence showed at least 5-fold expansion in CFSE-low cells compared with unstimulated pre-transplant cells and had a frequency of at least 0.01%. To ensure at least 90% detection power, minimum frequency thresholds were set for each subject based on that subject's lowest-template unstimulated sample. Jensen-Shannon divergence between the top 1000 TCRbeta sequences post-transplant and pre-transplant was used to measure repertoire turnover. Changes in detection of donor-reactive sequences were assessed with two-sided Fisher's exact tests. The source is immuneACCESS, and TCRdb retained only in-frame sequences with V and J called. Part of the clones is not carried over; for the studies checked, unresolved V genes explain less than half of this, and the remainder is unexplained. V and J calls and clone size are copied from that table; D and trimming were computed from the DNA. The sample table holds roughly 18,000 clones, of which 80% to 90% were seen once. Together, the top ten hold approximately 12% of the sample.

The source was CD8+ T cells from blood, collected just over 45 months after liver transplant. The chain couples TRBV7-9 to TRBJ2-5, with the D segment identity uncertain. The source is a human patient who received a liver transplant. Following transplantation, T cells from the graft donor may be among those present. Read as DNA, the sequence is TGTGCCAGCAGCTTAGTGCCCCAAGAGACCCAGTACTTC. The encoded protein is CASSLVPQETQYF. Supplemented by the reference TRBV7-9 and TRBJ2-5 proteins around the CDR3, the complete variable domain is DTGVSQNPRHKITKRGQNVTFRCDPISEHNRLYWYRQTLGQGPEFLTYFQNEAQLEKSRLLSDRFSAERPKGSFSTLEIQRTEQGDSAMYLCASSLVPQETQYFGPGTRLLVL.